This T cell receptor beta chain derives from a study of blood T cell repertoires in COVID-19. On the study more broadly: PBMCs, B-cell-depleted T cells, or T cells provided the cDNA or gDNA that made up the material.

TCRdb's copy holds only in-frame clones and misses some; the assay was immunoSEQ multiplex PCR. The sample gives 190,000 or so clones, around 87% of which show up once; nearly 2.5% is in the top ten. Sequenced: peripheral blood. This TCR came from a man aged 35-49 years with active or convalescent COVID-19.

The CDR3 DNA is TGTGCCAGCAGCCAAGTGGAGTTGGGGGGGACTGAAGCTTTCTTT. This encodes CASSQVELGGTEAFF. V and J are TRBV4-2 and TRBJ1-1, with D perhaps matching TRBD1 (5 bases). CDR1 and CDR2 (germline): LGHNA, YNFKEQ. V was cut by 1 base and J by 5 bases, with 14 bases left in between. The CDR3 spans 15 residues.